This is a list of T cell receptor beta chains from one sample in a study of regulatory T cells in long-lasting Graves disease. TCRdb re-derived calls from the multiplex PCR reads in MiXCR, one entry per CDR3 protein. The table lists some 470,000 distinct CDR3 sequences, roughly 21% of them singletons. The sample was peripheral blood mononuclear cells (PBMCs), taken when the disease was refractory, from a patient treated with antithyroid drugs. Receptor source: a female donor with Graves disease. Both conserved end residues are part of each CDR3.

cdr3_aa: CASSSTRERARSYEQYF
v_call: TRBV28

cdr3_aa: CASTLGASGGTYGYTF
v_call: TRBV7-9

cdr3_aa: CASSPGGTGELFF
v_call: TRBV28

cdr3_aa: CASSYRSGEQYF
v_call: TRBV6-5

cdr3_aa: CASSLVGTDNEKLFF
v_call: TRBV7-9

cdr3_aa: CASTPGSEAFF
v_call: TRBV28

cdr3_aa: CASSLGADHGYTF
v_call: TRBV5-6

cdr3_aa: CASSELESYNSPLHF
v_call: TRBV2

cdr3_aa: CASSLVSENTEAFF
v_call: TRBV5-1

cdr3_aa: CASSIDRGTGGYNEQFF
v_call: TRBV19

cdr3_aa: CASSQLGAGEAFF
v_call: TRBV4-1

cdr3_aa: CASSSSLTGGGQETQYF
v_call: TRBV7-2

cdr3_aa: CASSKQIAKNIQYF
v_call: TRBV2

cdr3_aa: CSASYDSMNTEAFF
v_call: TRBV20-1

cdr3_aa: CASSLADTNYGYTF
v_call: TRBV7-9

cdr3_aa: CASSFPSTGKETQYF
v_call: TRBV28

cdr3_aa: CAISGSTGLAENTIYF
v_call: TRBV10-3

cdr3_aa: CASRDRASGDTQYF
v_call: TRBV6-2/TRBV6-3

cdr3_aa: CASSQPPGQGAVEAFF
v_call: TRBV4-2

cdr3_aa: CASSLCCLRSYEQYF
v_call: TRBV5-1

cdr3_aa: CSARDYARVAGGGETQYF
v_call: TRBV20-1

cdr3_aa: CASSPGRGFQETQYF
v_call: TRBV3-1

cdr3_aa: CASRPTDANTEAFF
v_call: TRBV2

cdr3_aa: CASSAGGSRWTSPLHF
v_call: TRBV28

cdr3_aa: CASSSLGLAETQYF
v_call: TRBV28

cdr3_aa: CASSLEQGETEAFF
v_call: TRBV7-9

cdr3_aa: CAISESLGPYGYTF
v_call: TRBV10-3

cdr3_aa: CASSYSPRLNEQFF
v_call: TRBV6-5

cdr3_aa: CASSFGGGKETQYF
v_call: TRBV7-2

cdr3_aa: CASSGPGGAYGYTF
v_call: TRBV28

cdr3_aa: CATSERGIDTGELFF
v_call: TRBV15

cdr3_aa: CASSPPSGRKTQYF
v_call: TRBV7-9

cdr3_aa: CASRTGPNTEAFF
v_call: TRBV19

cdr3_aa: CSARRPLNTEAFF
v_call: TRBV20-1

cdr3_aa: CASRHPTQAFF
v_call: TRBV28

cdr3_aa: CASSVVGGGSEAFF
v_call: TRBV9

cdr3_aa: CASSQEGGGTAFF
v_call: TRBV3-1

cdr3_aa: CASSFATTLSSSTDTQYF
v_call: TRBV12-3/TRBV12-4